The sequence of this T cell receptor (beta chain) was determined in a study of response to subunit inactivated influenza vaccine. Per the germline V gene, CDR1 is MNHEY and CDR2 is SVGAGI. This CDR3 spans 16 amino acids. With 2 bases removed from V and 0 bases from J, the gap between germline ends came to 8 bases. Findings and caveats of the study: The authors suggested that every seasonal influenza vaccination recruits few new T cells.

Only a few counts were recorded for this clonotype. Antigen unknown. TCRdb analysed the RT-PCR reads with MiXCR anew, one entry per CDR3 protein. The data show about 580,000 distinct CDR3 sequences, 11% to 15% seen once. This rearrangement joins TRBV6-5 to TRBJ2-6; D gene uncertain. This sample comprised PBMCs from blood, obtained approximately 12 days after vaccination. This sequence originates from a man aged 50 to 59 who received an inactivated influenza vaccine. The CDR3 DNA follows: TGTGCCAGCAGTTACGGTTTCGGCTCTGGGGCCAACGTCCTGACTTTC. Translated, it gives CASSYGFGSGANVLTF.